One T cell receptor (beta chain) is described in this entry. Its antigen remains undetermined. Per-base qualities were not stored, and no clone one base away is much larger. High-throughput TCR beta sequencing profiled peripheral blood CD8+ and CD4+ T cells from healthy donors, Susac syndrome patients and multiple sclerosis patients. Recently defined diagnostic criteria for definite or probable disease were met by the Susac syndrome patients. CD8+ TEMRA cells were enriched by FACS, while bulk CD8+ and CD4+ T cells were purified by magnetic negative isolation. Blood was drawn into EDTA tubes, processed within 24 hours, and PBMCs were isolated by density gradient centrifugation. PBMCs destined for TCR sequencing were cryopreserved in liquid nitrogen and later thawed in a 37 °C water bath. The sorted or isolated CD4+, CD8+ and CD8+ TEMRA cells reached a purity of at least 90%. The data belong to a study of CD8 T cells in Susac syndrome (dated by TCRdb to the late 2010s). With regard to the full study: Of the Susac syndrome patients who were sequenced, fewer than 10 were in clinical remission while about 6 had clinically active disease. At blood withdrawal, Susac syndrome patients were therapy-naive, treated with corticosteroids (with IVIg additionally given to some), or treated with IVIg alone. Repertoire sequencing was used to test whether CD8+ T cell activation and differentiation in Susac syndrome was antigen driven.

The CDR3, cysteine through phenylalanine, is 14 amino acids long. Just the 42-base CDR3 DNA is kept, in frame starting at base 1. V loses 2 bases, J loses 5 bases, and the germline ends lie 8 bases apart. CDR1 and CDR2 are read off the germline V gene as KGHDR and SFDVKD. What the authors observed across the whole study: The number of individuals in the TCR sequencing and HLA analysis was acknowledged as relatively small. In patients with Susac syndrome, the CD4+ T cell repertoire showed no detectable clonal expansion.

RNA was extracted using the RNeasy kit, and roughly 0.5 to 1 ug of the RNA was reverse transcribed with random hexamers. The immunoSEQ multiplex PCR assay, covering 54 Vbeta and 13 Jbeta segments, was used to amplify TCR beta CDR3 regions. PCR amplification bias was corrected by using a synthetic template baseline for primer optimization and computational correction. As for the authors' bioinformatics: Reads were annotated to V, D and J genes according to IMGT and were analyzed with immunoSEQ Analyzer, with only productive sequences retained. Clonality was computed as one minus Shannon entropy normalized by log2 of the number of productive unique sequences. For each patient and control, public and private clones were evaluated among the 100 most prevalent clones. Clones were defined as Susac-specific if absent from the healthy and MS cohorts, from around 1,100 published viral clones and from other ImmuneACCESS disease sequences. Starting from the raw public reads, TCRdb applied fastp trimming at Q25, assembled clones with MiXCR and retained in-frame beta chains. Each CDR3 protein appears once, grouped with its most common genes and DNA. The V and J calls follow TCRdb's processing rather than the paper's. The sample table holds about 180,000 distinct CDR3 sequences, of which 85% to 95% were seen once. The leading ten clones occupy around 0.095% of the sample.

This TCR was sampled from a human donor with Susac syndrome. This chain is built from TRBV24-1 and TRBJ2-2, with the D gene too uncertain to name. Source material: CD4+ T cells from PBMCs. The CDR3 region: CATSDWMGTGELFF. The sequenced DNA is TGTGCCACCAGTGATTGGATGGGGACCGGGGAGCTGTTTTTT.